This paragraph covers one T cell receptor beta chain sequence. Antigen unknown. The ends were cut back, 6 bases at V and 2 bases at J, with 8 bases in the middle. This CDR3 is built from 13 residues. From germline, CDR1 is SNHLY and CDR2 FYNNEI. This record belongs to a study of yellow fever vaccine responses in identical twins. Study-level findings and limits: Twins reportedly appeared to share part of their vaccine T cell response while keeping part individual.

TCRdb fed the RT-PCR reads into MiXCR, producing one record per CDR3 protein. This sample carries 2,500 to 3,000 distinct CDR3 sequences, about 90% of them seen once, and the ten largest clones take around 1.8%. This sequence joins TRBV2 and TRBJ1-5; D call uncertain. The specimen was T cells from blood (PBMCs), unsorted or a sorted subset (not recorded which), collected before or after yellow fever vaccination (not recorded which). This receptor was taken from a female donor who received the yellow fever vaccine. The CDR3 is CASRPEGNQPQHF. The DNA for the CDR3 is TGTGCCAGCAGGCCCGAGGGCAATCAGCCCCAGCATTTT.